This TCR beta chain was recovered during a study of cytomegalovirus exposure and HLA in healthy donors. Study-wide context: Membership in the Caucasian-associated ancestry cluster was found for around 81% of 350 to 450 genotyped donors. Study-wide points: Productive rates of about 87% or about 30% were seen for most TCR beta V segments in an earlier analysis.

Remarks on this clone: No antigen is known for it.

It was with 60 Vbeta and 13 Jbeta primers that the PCR ran. This table comes from immunoSEQ multiplex PCR, and its TCRdb copy is limited to in-frame clones, with some not included. Of over 120,000 clones in the sample, roughly 70% were seen once. Sequences were obtained from PBMCs. The source is a woman aged 55 to 70 in good health and CMV-seropositive.

CDR3 in DNA: TGTGCCAGCAGAACAGTTACAACTAATGAAAAACTGTTTTTT. This codes for CASRTVTTNEKLFF. This chain links TRBV2 with TRBJ1-4; the D is unclear. V lost 6 bases, J lost 0 bases, and 8 bases lay in between. Germline loops: CDR1 SNHLY, CDR2 FYNNEI. The CDR3 spans 14 residues.